Listed below are T cell receptor beta chains from one sample, sequenced in a study of cytomegalovirus exposure and HLA in healthy donors. The method was immunoSEQ multiplex PCR; TCRdb's version includes in-frame clones alone and lacks a portion of them. The profile shows 200,000 or so clones, approximately 83% of them singletons. The sample taken for sequencing was PBMCs. The receptors come from a girl under 18 in good health and CMV-seronegative. CDR3s include the opening cysteine and the closing phenylalanine or tryptophan. The D gene is left open where the match is weak. Not every row has a clone size; where given, it reads once, few, many or a size class.

V: TRBV5-1
D: NA
size: NA
J: TRBJ1-2
CDR3: CASSSQRNGYTF
DNA: TGCGCCAGCAGCTCCCAGCGGAATGGCTACACCTTC

V: TRBV19
D: TRBD1
size: once
J: TRBJ1-6
CDR3: CASSIGTGINSPLHF
DNA: TGTGCCAGTAGTATTGGGACAGGAATTAATTCACCCCTCCACTTT

V: TRBV27
D: TRBD1
size: NA
J: TRBJ2-3
CDR3: CASSPGTGSWGTDTQYF
DNA: TGTGCCAGCAGTCCCGGGACAGGGTCTTGGGGTACAGATACGCAGTATTTT

V: TRBV11-1
D: NA
size: NA
J: TRBJ2-4
CDR3: CASSLAGAPASYF
DNA: TGTGCCAGCAGCTTAGCAGGGGCGCCTGCTTCGTACTTC

V: TRBV6-5
D: TRBD1
size: NA
J: TRBJ2-7
CDR3: CASSYSYRGMTYEQYF
DNA: TGTGCCAGCAGTTACTCGTACAGGGGGATGACCTACGAGCAGTACTTC

V: TRBV6-5
D: NA
size: NA
J: TRBJ1-1
CDR3: CASSPSPKRTEAFF
DNA: TGTGCCAGCAGCCCCTCCCCAAAGAGAACTGAAGCTTTCTTT

V: TRBV19
D: NA
size: once
J: TRBJ1-5
CDR3: CASSWVGGRGYQPQHF
DNA: TGTGCCAGTAGTTGGGTCGGGGGTCGGGGATATCAGCCCCAGCATTTT

V: TRBV6-6
D: NA
size: NA
J: TRBJ1-5
CDR3: CASSPSGLDRNQPQHF
DNA: TGTGCCAGCAGTCCCTCGGGTCTAGACCGTAATCAGCCCCAGCATTTT

V: TRBV4-2
D: TRBD2
size: NA
J: TRBJ2-3
CDR3: CASSQDLRQGGTDTQYF
DNA: TGTGCCAGCAGCCAAGATCTAAGGCAGGGAGGGACAGATACGCAGTATTTT

V: TRBV7-9
D: TRBD2
size: NA
J: TRBJ2-1
CDR3: CASSPRAGEFYNEQFF
DNA: TGTGCCAGCAGCCCGCGAGCGGGAGAGTTCTACAATGAGCAGTTCTTC

V: TRBV27
D: TRBD2
size: NA
J: TRBJ2-3
CDR3: CASSLYGTRVAADTQYF
DNA: TGTGCCAGCAGTTTATACGGGACTAGAGTTGCAGCAGATACGCAGTATTTT

V: TRBV28
D: NA
size: NA
J: TRBJ2-1
CDR3: CASSPLGGADNEQFF
DNA: TGTGCCAGCAGCCCCCTGGGGGGGGCCGACAATGAGCAGTTCTTC

V: TRBV4-3
D: NA
size: NA
J: TRBJ1-3
CDR3: CASSQDRSGNTIYF
DNA: TGCGCCAGCAGCCAAGACAGATCTGGAAACACCATATATTTT

V: TRBV19
D: TRBD1
size: NA
J: TRBJ1-4
CDR3: CASSATQGAYNEKLFF
DNA: TGTGCCAGTAGCGCCACACAGGGGGCTTACAATGAAAAACTGTTTTTT

V: TRBV6-5
D: NA
size: NA
J: TRBJ1-5
CDR3: CASSLRGNQPQHF
DNA: TGTGCCAGCAGTCTGAGAGGAAATCAGCCCCAGCATTTT

V: TRBV4-2
D: TRBD1
size: few
J: TRBJ2-7
CDR3: CASSHDRERGYEQYF
DNA: TGTGCCAGCAGCCATGACAGGGAAAGAGGTTACGAGCAGTACTTC

V: TRBV5-1
D: TRBD2
size: NA
J: TRBJ2-1
CDR3: CASSLGLADYNEQFF
DNA: TGCGCCAGCAGCTTGGGCCTAGCGGATTACAATGAGCAGTTCTTC

V: TRBV15
D: NA
size: NA
J: TRBJ1-1
CDR3: CATSRDRDMNTEAFF
DNA: TGTGCCACCAGCAGAGATCGAGACATGAACACTGAAGCTTTCTTT

V: TRBV28
D: TRBD1
size: NA
J: TRBJ2-7
CDR3: CASSIRDRRAYEQYF
DNA: TGTGCCAGCAGTATCCGGGACAGGAGGGCCTACGAGCAGTACTTC

V: TRBV19
D: TRBD2
size: NA
J: TRBJ2-1
CDR3: CASSLRHPSSGAYNEQFF
DNA: TGTGCCAGTTCCCTAAGGCATCCTTCTAGCGGCGCCTACAATGAGCAGTTCTTC

V: TRBV4-3
D: NA
size: few
J: TRBJ1-1
CDR3: CASSREYTSAGKGAFF
DNA: TGCGCCAGCAGCCGAGAATACACCTCGGCGGGTAAGGGAGCTTTCTTT

V: TRBV27
D: NA
size: NA
J: TRBJ2-4
CDR3: CASSSPGGGHIQYF
DNA: TGTGCCAGCAGTTCCCCGGGGGGCGGGCACATTCAGTACTTC

V: TRBV5-4
D: NA
size: NA
J: TRBJ1-2
CDR3: CASSPDGGAVLGTYGYTF
DNA: TGTGCCAGCAGCCCCGATGGTGGTGCGGTATTGGGTACCTATGGCTACACCTTC

V: TRBV5-1
D: TRBD2
size: NA
J: TRBJ2-4
CDR3: CASSFQTGGKNIQYF
DNA: TGCGCCAGCAGCTTCCAAACGGGAGGCAAAAACATTCAGTACTTC

V: TRBV27
D: NA
size: NA
J: TRBJ2-2
CDR3: CASSLFGGGGEDTGELFF
DNA: TGTGCCAGCAGTTTGTTCGGTGGGGGGGGCGAGGACACCGGGGAGCTGTTTTTT

V: TRBV6-1
D: TRBD2
size: NA
J: TRBJ2-3
CDR3: CASSESRGGTTQYF
DNA: TGTGCCAGCAGTGAGTCACGGGGGGGGACTACGCAGTATTTT

V: TRBV19
D: TRBD2
size: NA
J: TRBJ2-1
CDR3: CASSIARTSGRENEQFF
DNA: TGTGCCAGTAGTATCGCCCGGACTAGCGGGAGGGAGAATGAGCAGTTCTTC

V: TRBV10-2
D: NA
size: NA
J: TRBJ2-4
CDR3: CASSEVYRGLAKNIQYF
DNA: TGCGCCAGCAGTGAGGTGTATAGAGGATTAGCCAAAAACATTCAGTACTTC

V: TRBV28
D: NA
size: few
J: TRBJ2-1
CDR3: CASMRNEQFF
DNA: TGTGCCAGCATGCGTAATGAGCAGTTCTTC

V: TRBV29-1
D: NA
size: NA
J: TRBJ2-3
CDR3: CSGTVSTSTDTQYF
DNA: TGCAGCGGGACTGTTTCAACTAGCACAGATACGCAGTATTTT

V: TRBV18
D: TRBD1
size: NA
J: TRBJ1-1
CDR3: CASSPIPGQADNTEAFF
DNA: TGTGCCAGCTCACCCATACCGGGACAGGCTGACAACACTGAAGCTTTCTTT

V: TRBV13
D: NA
size: NA
J: TRBJ2-7
CDR3: CASSPHGGIYEQYF
DNA: TGTGCCAGCAGTCCTCACGGGGGAATTTACGAGCAGTACTTC

V: TRBV6-5
D: NA
size: few
J: TRBJ1-1
CDR3: CASGGRAHTEAFF
DNA: TGTGCCAGCGGAGGGAGGGCACACACTGAAGCTTTCTTT

V: TRBV7-9
D: NA
size: NA
J: TRBJ1-4
CDR3: CASSFGASATNEKLFF
DNA: TGTGCCAGCAGCTTTGGAGCCTCTGCAACTAATGAAAAACTGTTTTTT

V: TRBV11-1
D: NA
size: NA
J: TRBJ2-2
CDR3: CASSFQGNGELFF
DNA: TGTGCCAGCAGCTTCCAGGGTAACGGGGAGCTGTTTTTT